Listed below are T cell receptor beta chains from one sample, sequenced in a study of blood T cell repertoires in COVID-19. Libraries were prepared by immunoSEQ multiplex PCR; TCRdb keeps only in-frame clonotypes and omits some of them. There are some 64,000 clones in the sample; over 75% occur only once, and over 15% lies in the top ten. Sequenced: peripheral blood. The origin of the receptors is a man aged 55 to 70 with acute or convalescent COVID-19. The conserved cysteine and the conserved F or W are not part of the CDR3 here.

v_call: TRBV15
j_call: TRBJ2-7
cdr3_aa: ATSAGSGTETYEQY

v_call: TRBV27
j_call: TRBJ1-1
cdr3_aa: ASSRSLLNTEAF

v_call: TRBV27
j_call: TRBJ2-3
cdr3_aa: ASSFSGGTDTQY

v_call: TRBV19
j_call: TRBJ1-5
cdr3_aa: ASSRRPGQGSNNQPQH

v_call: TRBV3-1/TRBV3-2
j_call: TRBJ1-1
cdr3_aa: ASGLKGFGTEAF

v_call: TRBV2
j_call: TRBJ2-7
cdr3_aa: ASSHFGQGESEQY

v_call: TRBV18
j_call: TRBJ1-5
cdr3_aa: ASSPPGTGGSQPQH

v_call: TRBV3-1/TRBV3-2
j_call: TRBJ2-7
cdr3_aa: ASSQGAGYFSYEQY

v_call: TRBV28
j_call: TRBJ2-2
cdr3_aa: ASIRGGVTGELF

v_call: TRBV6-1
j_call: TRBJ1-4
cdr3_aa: ASSVRVTWEGVKEKLF

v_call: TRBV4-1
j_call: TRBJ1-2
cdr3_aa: ASSQAGYGYT

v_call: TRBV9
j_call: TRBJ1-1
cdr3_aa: ASSVSSWATEAF

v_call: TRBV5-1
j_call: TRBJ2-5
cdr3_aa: ASSRGLAGGETQY

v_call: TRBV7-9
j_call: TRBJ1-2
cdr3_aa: ASSFQGLGGYT

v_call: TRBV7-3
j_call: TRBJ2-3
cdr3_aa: ASSSDGRDTDTQY

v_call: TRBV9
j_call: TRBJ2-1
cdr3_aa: ASSVENSGRSIGNEQF

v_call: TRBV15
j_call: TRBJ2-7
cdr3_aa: ATSRDRGQGTYEQY

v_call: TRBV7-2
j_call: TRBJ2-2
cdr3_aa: ASSFEGADTGELF

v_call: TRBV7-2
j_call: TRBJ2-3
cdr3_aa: ASSLQPGRGDTQY

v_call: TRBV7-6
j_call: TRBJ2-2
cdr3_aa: ASSQTTSGNTGELF

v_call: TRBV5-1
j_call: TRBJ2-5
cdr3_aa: ASSLGNSQETQY

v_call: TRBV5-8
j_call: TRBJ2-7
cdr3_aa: ASSLGFQEDEQY

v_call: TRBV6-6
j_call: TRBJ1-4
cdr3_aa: ASSPGPRGGATNEKLF

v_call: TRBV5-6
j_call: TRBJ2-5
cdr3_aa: ASSLYQGAGETQY

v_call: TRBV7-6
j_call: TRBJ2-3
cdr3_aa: ASSGRTGITDTQY

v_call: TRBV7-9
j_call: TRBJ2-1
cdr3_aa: ASSFGLAGVNEQF

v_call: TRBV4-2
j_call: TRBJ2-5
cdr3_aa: ASSQDRGPETQY

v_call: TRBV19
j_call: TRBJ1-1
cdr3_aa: ASSTPKGLGTEAF

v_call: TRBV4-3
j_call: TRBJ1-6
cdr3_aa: ASSQDRGDSPLH

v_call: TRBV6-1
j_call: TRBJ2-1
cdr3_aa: ASSERGAEQF

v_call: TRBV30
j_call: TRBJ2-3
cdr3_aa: AWLAGGSDTQY

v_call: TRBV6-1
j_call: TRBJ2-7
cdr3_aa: ASSEALAGGYEQY

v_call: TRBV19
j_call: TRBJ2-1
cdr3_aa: ASSNDRLSYNEQF

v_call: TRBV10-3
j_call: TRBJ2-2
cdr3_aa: AISARQGGITGELF

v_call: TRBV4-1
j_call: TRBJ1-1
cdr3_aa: ASSQSDSLEAF

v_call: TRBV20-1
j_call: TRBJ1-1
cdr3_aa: SAPLYTEAF

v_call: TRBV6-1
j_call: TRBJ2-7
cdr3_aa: ASSELGSSYEQY

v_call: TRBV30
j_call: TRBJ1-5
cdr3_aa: AWSPFGGGNQPQH

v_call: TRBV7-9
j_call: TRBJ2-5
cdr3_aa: ASSQITGILETQY

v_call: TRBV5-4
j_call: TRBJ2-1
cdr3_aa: ASKLAGVYNEQF

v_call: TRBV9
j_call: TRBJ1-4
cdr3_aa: ASSVEQGTNEKLF

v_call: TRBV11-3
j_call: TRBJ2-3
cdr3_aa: ASSLGQSTDTQY